The rows below give T cell receptor beta chains drawn from one sample of a study of T cell changes during pregnancy in multiple sclerosis. TCRdb's copy holds only in-frame clones and misses some; the assay was immunoSEQ multiplex PCR. The sample includes 75,000 to 100,000 clones, roughly 89% of them seen just once. This sample comprised peripheral blood, obtained after pregnancy. The receptors come from a female donor in good health, enrolled as a control in a pregnancy study. Both conserved end residues are part of each CDR3. Each record gives: V gene, D gene, J gene, CDR3 DNA, CDR3 protein. The D gene is left open where the match is weak.

TRBV7-6	NA	TRBJ2-2	TGTGCCAGCAGCTTAGCAAGTAGAGGCACCGGGGAGCTGTTTTTT	CASSLASRGTGELFF
TRBV2	NA	TRBJ1-5	TGTGCCAGCACCGAGGCCTATAGCAATCAGCCCCAGCATTTT	CASTEAYSNQPQHF
TRBV13	NA	TRBJ1-2	TGTGCCAGCAGCTTAGGCCGTGTGGGCGGGGGCTACACCTTC	CASSLGRVGGGYTF
TRBV4-1	NA	TRBJ2-3	TGCGCCAGCAGCCCTCTGGCTGGAGGGGTAGATACGCAGTATTTT	CASSPLAGGVDTQYF
TRBV4-3	TRBD1	TRBJ1-5	TGCGCCAGCAGCCAAGGACAGGGGGCTGGGCAGCCCCAGCATTTT	CASSQGQGAGQPQHF
TRBV7-2	TRBD2	TRBJ2-5	TGTGCCAGCAGCATTCCGCGGGGGACCCAAGAGACCCAGTACTTC	CASSIPRGTQETQYF
TRBV27	NA	TRBJ2-3	TGTGCCAGCACGAATCGGGCAGATACGCAGTATTTT	CASTNRADTQYF
TRBV21-1	NA	TRBJ2-7	TGTGCCAGCAGCAAAGGCTCGGGGGGGCCCCACGAGCAGTACTTC	CASSKGSGGPHEQYF
TRBV4-3	TRBD1	TRBJ1-3	TGCGCCAGCAGCCAAGGGACAGGGAGATTCTCTGGAAACACCATATATTTT	CASSQGTGRFSGNTIYF
TRBV5-1	NA	TRBJ2-7	TGCGCCAGCAGAAGTGCAGGGGCGAAATACGAGCAGTACTTC	CASRSAGAKYEQYF
TRBV9	NA	TRBJ2-2	TGTGCCAGCAGCGTAGTGCCAGGCGGGGAGCTGTTTTTT	CASSVVPGGELFF
TRBV19	NA	TRBJ1-2	TGTGCCAGTAGTATACAGGGTAGGGGTTCTGGCTACACCTTC	CASSIQGRGSGYTF
TRBV11-1	TRBD2	TRBJ2-5	TGTGCCAGCAGCTTACCTCTGGGCGGGGGGCTTCCCGGGAGAGAGACCCAGTACTTC	CASSLPLGGGLPGRETQYF
TRBV19	TRBD1	TRBJ2-7	TGTGCCAGTAGTATGCGCAGGGGGAATTTCCCCTACGAGCAGTACTTC	CASSMRRGNFPYEQYF
TRBV5-6	TRBD1	TRBJ1-3	TGTGCCAGCAGCCTCAGGGGGTCTGGAAACACCATATATTTT	CASSLRGSGNTIYF
TRBV5-1	NA	TRBJ2-6	TGCGCCAGCAGCTTGGGGGATATAACGGGACTTTCGAGCTCTGGGGCCAACGTCCTGACTTTC	CASSLGDITGLSSSGANVLTF